This entry features one T cell receptor beta chain sequence. The sample originates from a study of technical replicates of blood from a handful of donors. The CDR3 is 13 residues long. The V end was cut by 6 bases, the J end by 5 bases, with 11 bases between. The germline CDR1 and CDR2 sequences are MNHNS and SASEGT. Libraries were prepared by immunoSEQ multiplex PCR; TCRdb keeps only in-frame clonotypes and omits some of them. This table has roughly 68,000 clones, approximately 90% appearing once. This receptor was taken from a human donor in good health. Some clones in this sample may be carry-over from other donors' samples. Source material: PBMCs. The rearrangement links TRBV6-1 to TRBJ1-5; possibly TRBD1 for D (6 bases). Here the CDR3 DNA reads TGTGCCAGCAGGACTTCAGGGGATCAGCCCCAGCATTTT. Translated, it gives CASRTSGDQPQHF.